The text below deals with one T cell receptor (beta chain). These data belong to a study of blood T cell repertoires in COVID-19. Original handling: Reference gene primer amplification gave nucleated cell count estimates. TCRdb keeps only in-frame clones here, not all; method: immunoSEQ multiplex PCR. V and J calls and clone size come straight from that table; D and trimming were deduced from the DNA. The sample includes around 250,000 clones, approximately 89% of them seen just once. The CDR3 runs to 14 residues. The germline V gene encodes CDR1 MDHEN and CDR2 SYDVKM. J was trimmed by 3 bases and V by 5 bases; bases with no gene match: 5.

The source of this sequence is a woman aged 40 to 49 who had recovered from COVID-19. V is TRBV28 and J is TRBJ1-1, with 8 bases aligning to TRBD1. Material for sequencing was peripheral blood. The CDR3 coding sequence is TGTGCCAGCAGTACAAACAGGGGGGACACTGAAGCTTTCTTT. Its translation: CASSTNRGDTEAFF.